Each of the 10 T cell receptor beta chains below was sequenced from the same sample in a study of regulatory T cells in long-lasting Graves disease. Time point given: persistent/refractory GD, antithyroid drugs over 5 years with positive TRAb. RNA extracted from PBMCs served as the sequencing template. Arm-PCR of CDR3 regions and iRepertoire HTBI primers were used to build TCR beta libraries. Using its own MiXCR run on the multiplex PCR reads, TCRdb lists one record per CDR3 protein. Here the sample spans roughly 450,000 distinct CDR3 sequences, less than 25% being singletons. Source: peripheral blood mononuclear cells (PBMCs), taken when the disease was refractory, from a patient treated with antithyroid drugs. Source of these receptors: a female donor with Graves disease.

The chain carries TRBV7-9 and TRBJ2-1; maybe TRBD2 (5 bases). Germline V gene data show CDR1 as SEHNR and CDR2 as FQNEAQ (reference sequence). The CDR3 is 13 amino acids. Between the trimmed V and J ends, which lost 6 bases and 14 bases, there was a span of 20 bases. In DNA, the CDR3 is TGTGCCAGCAGATCCGGGGAACCGGGATCGGAGTTCTTC. This encodes CASRSGEPGSEFF.

This clonotype was counted at least ten times. CDR3 residues: CASSLVGAAQYF. CDR3 coding DNA: TGTGCCAGCAGCTTAGTTGGGGCAGCGCAGTACTTC. The rearrangement links TRBV7-2 to TRBJ2-7; the D gene is possibly TRBD1 (5 bases). CDR3 length: 12 amino acids. V dropped 1 base and J dropped 9 bases, with 10 bases sitting between them. Germline V lookup: CDR1 SGHTA, CDR2 FQGNSA.

This clonotype occurred many times. This chain uses TRBV11-2 with TRBJ2-5; possible D gene TRBD2, 5 bases. The germline V gene encodes CDR1 SGHAT and CDR2 FQNNGV. This CDR3 is built from 13 residues. The V gene lost 5 bases and the J gene lost 2 bases, with 9 bases spanning the gap. The CDR3 here is CASSPPGQETQYF. The CDR3 bases are TGTGCCAGCAGCCCCCCGGGACAAGAGACCCAGTACTTC.

The rearrangement joins TRBV2 to TRBJ2-1; perhaps TRBD1 as D (5 bases). This CDR3 spans 15 amino acids. Germline loops: CDR1 SNHLY, CDR2 FYNNEI. With 7 bases removed from V and 0 bases from J, the gap between germline ends came to 13 bases. DNA of the CDR3: TGTGCCAGCATAAAAACAGGCGCCTCCTACAATGAGCAGTTCTTC. Its protein product is CASIKTGASYNEQFF.

The chain links TRBV14 to TRBJ2-1; 8 bases match TRBD1. The CDR3 extends over 13 amino acids. Trimming took 4 bases from V and 12 from J; bases not matched to a gene: 8. Looked up from germline, CDR1 is SGHDN and CDR2 is FVKESK. In nucleotides, the CDR3 is TGTGCCAGCAGCCTGACAGGGGTACGTTCGCAGTTCTTC. It codes for CASSLTGVRSQFF.

This clonotype was recorded many times. V usage is TRBV3-1 and J usage is TRBJ2-5; 9 bases match TRBD2. J was trimmed by 7 bases and V by 2 bases; bases with no gene match: 11. This CDR3 contains 16 residues. The germline V gene has CDR1 LGHDT and CDR2 YNNKEL (reference sequence). CDR3 DNA sequence: TGTGCCAGCAGCCAATCCTGGCGGGAGGGCCTATCGACCCAGTACTTC. Translated, it gives CASSQSWREGLSTQYF.

CDR3 amino acids: CASSESRVNQPQHF. CDR3 DNA: TGTGCCAGCAGCGAAAGCAGGGTCAATCAGCCCCAGCATTTT. The V gene is TRBV6-1, the J gene TRBJ1-5; maybe TRBD1 (5 bases). CDR1 and CDR2 from the germline V gene are MNHNS and SASEGT. The CDR3 contains 14 residues. V gave up 6 bases and J gave up 3 bases, with 12 bases separating them.

Remarks on this clonotype: One end of the junction does not line up with germline, which may come from a read error. The V call is TRBV28, the J call TRBJ2-7, with 9 bases aligning to TRBD1. CDR1 and CDR2 (germline): MDHEN, SYDVKM. The CDR3 is made up of 15 amino acids. CDR3 DNA: TGTGCCAGCAGTGGGGGGACAGGGATCGGAAACGAGCGGTACTTC. Encoded protein: CASSGGTGIGNERYF.

Ten or more counts support this clonotype. The V gene is TRBV7-2, the J gene TRBJ1-2, with 10 bases matching TRBD1. The CDR3 length is 17 residues. Germline trimming cut 4 bases from V and 3 bases from J; bases unmatched to any gene: 11. Germline V lookup: CDR1 SGHTA, CDR2 FQGNSA. The CDR3 loop reads CASSSWDRGSNDYGYTF. DNA of the CDR3: TGTGCCAGCAGCTCGTGGGACAGGGGTTCGAACGACTATGGCTACACCTTC.

This clonotype has more than one count but fewer than ten. The chain uses TRBV4-3 and TRBJ1-5; 8 bases map to TRBD1. The ends lost 3 bases at V and 5 bases at J; junction bases unmatched: 6. This CDR3 contains 15 residues. Per the germline V gene, CDR1 is LGHNA and CDR2 is YSLEER. CDR3 protein: CASSQDRQGYQPQHF. DNA of the CDR3: TGCGCCAGCAGCCAGGACCGACAGGGGTATCAGCCCCAGCATTTT.